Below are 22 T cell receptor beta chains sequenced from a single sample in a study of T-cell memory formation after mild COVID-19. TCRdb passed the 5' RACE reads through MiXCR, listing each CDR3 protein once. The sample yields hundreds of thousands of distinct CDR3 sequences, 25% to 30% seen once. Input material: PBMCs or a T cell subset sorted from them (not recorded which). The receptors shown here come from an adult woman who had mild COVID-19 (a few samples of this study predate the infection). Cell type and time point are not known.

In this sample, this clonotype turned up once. The CDR3 bases are TGTGCAAGTCGCTTAAAGTGGGGGGGCTCCTACAATGAGCAGTTCTTC. This translates into CASRLKWGGSYNEQFF. The chain joins TRBV12-2 to TRBJ2-1. TRBV12-2 is an annotated pseudogene. This CDR3 is 16 amino acids long.

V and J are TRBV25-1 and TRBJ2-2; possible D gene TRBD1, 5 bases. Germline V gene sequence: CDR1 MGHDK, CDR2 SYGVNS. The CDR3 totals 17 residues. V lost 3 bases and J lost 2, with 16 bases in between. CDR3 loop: CASSDPSRQGNTGELFF. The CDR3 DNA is TGTGCCAGCAGTGACCCTAGTCGCCAGGGCAACACCGGGGAGCTGTTTTTT. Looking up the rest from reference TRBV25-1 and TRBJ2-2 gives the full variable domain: EADIYQTPRYLVIGTGKKITLECSQTMGHDKMYWYQQDPGMELHLIHYSYGVNSTEKGDLSSESTVSRIRTEHFPLTLESARPSHTSQYLCASSDPSRQGNTGELFFGEGSRLTVL.

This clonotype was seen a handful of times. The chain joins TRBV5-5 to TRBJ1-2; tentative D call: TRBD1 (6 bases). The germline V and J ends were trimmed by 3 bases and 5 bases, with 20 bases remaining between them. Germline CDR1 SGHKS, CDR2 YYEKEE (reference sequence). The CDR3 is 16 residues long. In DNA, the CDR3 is TGTGCCAGCAGCTCGATATCAGCCGGGACACATTATGGCTACACCTTC. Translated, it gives CASSSISAGTHYGYTF.

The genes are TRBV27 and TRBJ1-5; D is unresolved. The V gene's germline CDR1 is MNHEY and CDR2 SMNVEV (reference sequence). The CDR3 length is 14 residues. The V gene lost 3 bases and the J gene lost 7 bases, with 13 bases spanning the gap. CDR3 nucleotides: TGTGCCAGCAGTTTCGCCGCGGCGGGGCAGCCCCAGCATTTT. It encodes CASSFAAAGQPQHF.

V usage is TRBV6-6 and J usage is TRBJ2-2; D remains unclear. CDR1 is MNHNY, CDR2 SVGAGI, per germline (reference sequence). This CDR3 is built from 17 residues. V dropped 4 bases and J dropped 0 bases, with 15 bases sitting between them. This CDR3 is CASSSFVHSANTGELFF. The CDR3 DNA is TGTGCCAGCAGTTCATTTGTTCATAGTGCGAACACCGGGGAGCTGTTTTTT.

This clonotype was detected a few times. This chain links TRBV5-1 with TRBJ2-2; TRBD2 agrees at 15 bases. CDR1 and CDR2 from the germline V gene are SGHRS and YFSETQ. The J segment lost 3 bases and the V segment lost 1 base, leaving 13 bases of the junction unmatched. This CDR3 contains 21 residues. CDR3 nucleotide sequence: TGCGCCAGCAGCTTGACGTTTGTTATAGGACTAGCGGGAGGGGACACCGGGGAGCTGTTTTTT. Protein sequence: CASSLTFVIGLAGGDTGELFF.

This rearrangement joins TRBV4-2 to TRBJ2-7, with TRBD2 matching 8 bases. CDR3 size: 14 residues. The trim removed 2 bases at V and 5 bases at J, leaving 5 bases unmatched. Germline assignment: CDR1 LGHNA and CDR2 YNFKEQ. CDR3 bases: TGTGCCAGCAGCCAACCCGGGACTAGAGACGAGCAGTACTTC. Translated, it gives CASSQPGTRDEQYF.

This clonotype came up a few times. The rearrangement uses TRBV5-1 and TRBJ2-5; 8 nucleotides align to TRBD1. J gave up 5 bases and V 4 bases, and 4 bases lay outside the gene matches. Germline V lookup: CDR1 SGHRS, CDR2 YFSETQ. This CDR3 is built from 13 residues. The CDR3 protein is CASSGGTGETQYF. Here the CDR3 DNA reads TGCGCCAGCAGCGGAGGGACAGGCGAGACCCAGTACTTC.

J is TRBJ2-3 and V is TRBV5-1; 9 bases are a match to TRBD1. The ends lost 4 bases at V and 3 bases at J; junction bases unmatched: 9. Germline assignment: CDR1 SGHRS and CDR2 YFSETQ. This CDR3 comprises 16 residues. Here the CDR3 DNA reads TGCGCCAGCAGCCACTCGACAGGGGGTTTTACAGATACGCAGTATTTT. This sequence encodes CASSHSTGGFTDTQYF.

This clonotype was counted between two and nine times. The CDR3 bases are TGTGCCAGCTCACCACGGGAGTTTCTTAACTCCAATGAGCAGTTCTTC. This codes for CASSPREFLNSNEQFF. The chain is built from TRBV18 and TRBJ2-1; weak D call: TRBD2 (5 bases). Trimming left V 1 base short and J 6 bases short, with 16 bases between. The CDR3 has 16 amino acids. Germline CDR1 reads KGHSH; CDR2 reads LQKENI. The full variable domain, in which reference TRBV18 and TRBJ2-1 provide the parts outside the CDR3, is NAGVMQNPRHLVRRRGQEARLRCSPMKGHSHVYWYRQLPEEGLKFMVYLQKENIIDESGMPKERFSAEFPKEGPSILRIQQVVRGDSAAYFCASSPREFLNSNEQFFGPGTRLTVL.

CDR3 DNA: TGCGCCAGCAGCCAAGAACACACTGAAGCTTTCTTT. Amino acid sequence: CASSQEHTEAFF. The V gene is TRBV4-1, the J gene TRBJ1-1; unclear D gene. Germline V CDR1 and CDR2: MGHRA, YSYEKL. The CDR3 totals 12 residues. The V end was cut by 0 bases, the J end by 3 bases, with 2 bases between.

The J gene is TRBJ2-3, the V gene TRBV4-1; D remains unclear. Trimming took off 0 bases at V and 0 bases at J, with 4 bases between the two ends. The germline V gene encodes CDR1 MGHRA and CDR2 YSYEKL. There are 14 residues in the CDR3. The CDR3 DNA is TGCGCCAGCAGCCAAGACGCGAGCACAGATACGCAGTATTTT. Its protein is CASSQDASTDTQYF.

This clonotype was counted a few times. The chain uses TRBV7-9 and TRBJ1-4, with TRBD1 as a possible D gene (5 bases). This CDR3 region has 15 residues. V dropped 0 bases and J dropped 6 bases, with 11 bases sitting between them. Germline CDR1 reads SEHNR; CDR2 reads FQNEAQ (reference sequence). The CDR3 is CASSLAPWGDEKLFF. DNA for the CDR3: TGTGCCAGCAGCTTAGCCCCCTGGGGGGATGAAAAACTGTTTTTT. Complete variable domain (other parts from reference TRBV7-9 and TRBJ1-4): DTGVSQNPRHKITKRGQNVTFRCDPISEHNRLYWYRQTLGQGPEFLTYFQNEAQLEKSRLLSDRFSAERPKGSFSTLEIQRTEQGDSAMYLCASSLAPWGDEKLFFGSGTQLSVL.

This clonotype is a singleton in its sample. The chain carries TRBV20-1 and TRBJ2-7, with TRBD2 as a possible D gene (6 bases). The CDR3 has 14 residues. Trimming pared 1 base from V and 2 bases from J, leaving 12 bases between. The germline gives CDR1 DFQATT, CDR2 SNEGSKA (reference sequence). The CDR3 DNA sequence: TGCAGTGCTAGAGTCGACGGGAGTACCTACGAGCAGTACTTC. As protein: CSARVDGSTYEQYF.

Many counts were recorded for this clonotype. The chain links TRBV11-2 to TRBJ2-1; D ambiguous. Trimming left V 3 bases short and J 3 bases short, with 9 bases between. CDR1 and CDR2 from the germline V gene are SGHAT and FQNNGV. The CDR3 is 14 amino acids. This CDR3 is CASSLGAVYNEQFF. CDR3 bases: TGTGCCAGCAGCTTGGGTGCGGTCTACAATGAGCAGTTCTTC.

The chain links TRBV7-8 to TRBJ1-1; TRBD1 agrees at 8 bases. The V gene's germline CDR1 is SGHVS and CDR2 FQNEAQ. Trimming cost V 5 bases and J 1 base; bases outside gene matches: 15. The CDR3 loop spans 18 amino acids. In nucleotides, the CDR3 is TGTGCCAGCAGCCTCCCGACGTTGCAGGGGGCTCGGAACACTGAAGCTTTCTTT. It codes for CASSLPTLQGARNTEAFF.

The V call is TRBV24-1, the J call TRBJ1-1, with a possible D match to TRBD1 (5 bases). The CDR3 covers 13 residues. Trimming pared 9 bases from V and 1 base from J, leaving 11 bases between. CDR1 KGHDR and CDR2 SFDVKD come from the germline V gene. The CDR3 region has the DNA TGTGCCACCTCAGGGTTCCCGAACACTGAAGCTTTCTTT. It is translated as CATSGFPNTEAFF.

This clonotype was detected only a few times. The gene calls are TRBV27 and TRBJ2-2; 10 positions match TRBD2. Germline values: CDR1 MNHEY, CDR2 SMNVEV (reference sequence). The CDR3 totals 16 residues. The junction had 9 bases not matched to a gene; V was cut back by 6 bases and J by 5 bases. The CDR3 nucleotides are TGTGCCAGCAGCCTCGGACTAGCGGTTAAGACCGGGGAGCTGTTTTTT. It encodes CASSLGLAVKTGELFF.

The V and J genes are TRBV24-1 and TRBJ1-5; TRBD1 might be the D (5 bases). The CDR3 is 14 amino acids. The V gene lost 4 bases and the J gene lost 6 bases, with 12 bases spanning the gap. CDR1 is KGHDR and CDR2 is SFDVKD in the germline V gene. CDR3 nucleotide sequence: TGTGCCACCAGTGACTGGACATCCAGTCAGCCCCAGCATTTT. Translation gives CATSDWTSSQPQHF.

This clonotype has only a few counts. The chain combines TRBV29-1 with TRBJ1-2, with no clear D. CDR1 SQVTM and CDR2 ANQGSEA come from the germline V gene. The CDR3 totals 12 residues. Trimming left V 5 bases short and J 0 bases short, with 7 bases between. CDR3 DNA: TGCAGCGTTCCCACAGCTAACTATGGCTACACCTTC. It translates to CSVPTANYGYTF.

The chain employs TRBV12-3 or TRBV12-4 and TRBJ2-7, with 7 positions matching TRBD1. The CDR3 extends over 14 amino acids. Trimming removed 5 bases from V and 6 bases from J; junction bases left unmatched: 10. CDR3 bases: TGTGCCAGCAGTCCAGCAAGACAGGGCGGCGAGCAGTACTTC. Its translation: CASSPARQGGEQYF.

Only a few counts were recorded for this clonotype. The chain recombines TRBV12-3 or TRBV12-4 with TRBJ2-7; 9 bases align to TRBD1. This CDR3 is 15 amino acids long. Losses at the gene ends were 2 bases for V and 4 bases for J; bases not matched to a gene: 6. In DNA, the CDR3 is TGTGCCAGCAGTTTAAGACAGGGGGGTGCTTACGAGCAGTACTTC. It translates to CASSLRQGGAYEQYF.